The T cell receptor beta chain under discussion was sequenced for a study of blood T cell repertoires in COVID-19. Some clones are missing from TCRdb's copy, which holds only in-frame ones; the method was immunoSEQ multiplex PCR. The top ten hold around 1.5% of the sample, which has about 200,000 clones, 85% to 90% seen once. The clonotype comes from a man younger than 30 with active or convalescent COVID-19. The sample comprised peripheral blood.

Here the CDR3 reads CASSTASGSSGDTQYF. DNA of the CDR3: TGTGCCAGTAGTACCGCTAGCGGGAGCTCGGGTGATACGCAGTATTTT. The rearrangement uses TRBV19 and TRBJ2-3, with 10 nucleotides matching TRBD2. The CDR3 spans 16 residues. Trimming at V came to 4 bases and at J to 6 bases, leaving 10 bases not matched to a gene. From germline, CDR1 is LNHDA and CDR2 SQIVND (reference sequence).